These 2 T cell receptor beta chains share one sample of origin, sequenced in a study of blood T cell repertoires in COVID-19. Profiling relied on immunoSEQ multiplex PCR, and the TCRdb table lists in-frame clones only, not all of them. In the table there are approximately 26,000 clones, roughly 89% of which are singletons. Sequencing was done on a sample of peripheral blood. These receptors all stem from a human donor with acute or convalescent COVID-19. The donor label of this sample is uncertain.

The J gene is TRBJ2-1, the V gene TRBV20-1, with 8 bases that match TRBD1. Germline V lookup: CDR1 DFQATT, CDR2 SNEGSKA (reference sequence). The CDR3 is made up of 13 amino acids. Trimming cost V 3 bases and J 7 bases; bases outside gene matches: 5. The CDR3 DNA follows: TGCAGTGCTAGTACTGGACAGGGTAATGAGCAGTTCTTC. Translated: CSASTGQGNEQFF.

The V gene is TRBV27, the J gene TRBJ2-7, with a possible D match to TRBD1 (6 bases). Germline CDR1 is MNHEY and CDR2 is SMNVEV (reference sequence). The V end lost 8 bases, the J end lost 7 bases, and 15 bases lay between the germline ends. The CDR3 consists of 12 residues. DNA of the CDR3: TGTGCCAGCGGACAGCGTCCTTTAGAGCAGTACTTC. Translating it yields CASGQRPLEQYF.